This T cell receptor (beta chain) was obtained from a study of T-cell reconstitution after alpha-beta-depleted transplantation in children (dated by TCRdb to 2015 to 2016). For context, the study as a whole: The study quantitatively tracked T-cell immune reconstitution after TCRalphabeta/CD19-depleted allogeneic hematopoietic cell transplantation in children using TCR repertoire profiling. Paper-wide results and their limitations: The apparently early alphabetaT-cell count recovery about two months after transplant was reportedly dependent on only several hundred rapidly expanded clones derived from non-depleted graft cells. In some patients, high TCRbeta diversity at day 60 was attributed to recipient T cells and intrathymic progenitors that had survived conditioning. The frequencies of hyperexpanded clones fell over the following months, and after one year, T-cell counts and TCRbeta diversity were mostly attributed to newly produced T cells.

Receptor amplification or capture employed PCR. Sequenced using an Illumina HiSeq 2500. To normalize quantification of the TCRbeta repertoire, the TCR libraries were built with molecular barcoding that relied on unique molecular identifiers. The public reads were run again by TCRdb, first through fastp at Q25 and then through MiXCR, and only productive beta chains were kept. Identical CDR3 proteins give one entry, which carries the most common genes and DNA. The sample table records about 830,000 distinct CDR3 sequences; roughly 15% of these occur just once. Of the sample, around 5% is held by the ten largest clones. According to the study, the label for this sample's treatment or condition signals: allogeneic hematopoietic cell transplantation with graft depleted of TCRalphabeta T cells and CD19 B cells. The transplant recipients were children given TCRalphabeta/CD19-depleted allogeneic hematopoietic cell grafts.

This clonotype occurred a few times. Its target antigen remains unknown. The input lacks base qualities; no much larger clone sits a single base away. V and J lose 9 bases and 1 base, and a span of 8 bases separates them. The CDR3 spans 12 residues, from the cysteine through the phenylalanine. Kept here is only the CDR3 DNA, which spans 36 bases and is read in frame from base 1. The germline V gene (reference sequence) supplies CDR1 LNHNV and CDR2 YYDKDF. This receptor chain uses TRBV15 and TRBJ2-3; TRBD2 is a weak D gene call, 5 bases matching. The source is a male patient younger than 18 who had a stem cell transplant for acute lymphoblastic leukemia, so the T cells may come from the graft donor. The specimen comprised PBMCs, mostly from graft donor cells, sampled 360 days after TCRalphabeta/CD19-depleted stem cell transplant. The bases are TGTGCCACACTCGGGGGCACAGATACGCAGTATTTT. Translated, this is CATLGGTDTQYF. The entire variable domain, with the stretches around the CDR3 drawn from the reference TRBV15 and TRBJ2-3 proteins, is DAMVIQNPRYQVTQFGKPVTLSCSQTLNHNVMYWYQQKSSQAPKLLFHYYDKDFNNEADTPDNFQSRRPNTSFCFLDIRSPGLGDTAMYLCATLGGTDTQYFGPGTRLTVL.